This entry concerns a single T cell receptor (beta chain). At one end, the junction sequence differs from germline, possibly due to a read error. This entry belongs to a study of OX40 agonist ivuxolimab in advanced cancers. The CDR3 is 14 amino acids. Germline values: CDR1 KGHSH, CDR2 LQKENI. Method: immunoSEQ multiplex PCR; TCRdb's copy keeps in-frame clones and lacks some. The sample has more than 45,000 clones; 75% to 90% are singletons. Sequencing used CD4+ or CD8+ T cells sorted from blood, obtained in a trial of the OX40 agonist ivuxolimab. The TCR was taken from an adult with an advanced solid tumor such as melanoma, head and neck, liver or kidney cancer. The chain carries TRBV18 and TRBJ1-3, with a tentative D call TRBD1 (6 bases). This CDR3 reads CASSLTGSEGSLDF. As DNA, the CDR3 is TGTGCCAGCTCACTAACAGGGTCCGAAGGTTCCTTGGATTTT.